This T cell receptor beta chain originates from a study of monozygotic twins with inflammatory bowel disease. Study-wide results and caveats: For IBD, no single strong associated signal or clonotype was supported. Part of the variability in patient repertoires may have come from differing immunosuppressive treatments. IBD patients, compared with healthy twins, shared fewer clonotypes with others (especially with disease activity).

TCRdb reprocessed the 5' RACE reads and stores each CDR3 protein as one record, lacking DNA. The sample yields 150,000 or so distinct CDR3 sequences, of which the top ten take up 7.4%. Of note for this clonotype: As yet, its antigen is unknown.

CDR3 size: 15 residues. The V gene's germline CDR1 is SNHLY and CDR2 FYNNEI. The chain recombines TRBV2 with TRBJ1-5. Sequencing input: blood. The source of this sequence is a human donor with ulcerative colitis or Crohn's disease, or a healthy co-twin of an affected twin (not recorded which). The CDR3 spells CASSELQYSNQPQHF.